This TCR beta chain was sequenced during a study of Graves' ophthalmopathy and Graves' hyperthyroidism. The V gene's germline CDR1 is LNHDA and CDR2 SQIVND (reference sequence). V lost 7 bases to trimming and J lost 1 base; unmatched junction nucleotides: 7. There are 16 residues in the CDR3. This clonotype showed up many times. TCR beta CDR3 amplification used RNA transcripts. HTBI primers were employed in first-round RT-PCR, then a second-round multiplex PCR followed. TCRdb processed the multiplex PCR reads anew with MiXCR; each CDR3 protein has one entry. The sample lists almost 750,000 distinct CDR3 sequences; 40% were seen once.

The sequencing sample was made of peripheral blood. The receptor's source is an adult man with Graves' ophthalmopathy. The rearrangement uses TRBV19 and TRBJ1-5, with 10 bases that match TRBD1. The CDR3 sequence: CASTGQGVGSNQPQHF. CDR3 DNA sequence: TGTGCCAGTACCGGACAGGGGGTCGGGAGCAATCAGCCCCAGCATTTT. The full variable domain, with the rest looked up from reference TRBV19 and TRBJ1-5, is DGGITQSPKYLFRKEGQNVTLSCEQNLNHDAMYWYRQDPGQGLRLIYYSQIVNDFQKGDIAEGYSVSREKKESFPLTVTSAQKNPTAFYLCASTGQGVGSNQPQHFGDGTRLSIL.